The rows below give T cell receptor beta chains drawn from one sample of a study of Graves' ophthalmopathy and Graves' hyperthyroidism. MiXCR was run by TCRdb on the multiplex PCR reads, yielding one entry per CDR3 protein. This table has roughly 700,000 distinct CDR3 sequences, roughly two fifths appearing once. Sequenced sample: peripheral blood. These receptors all stem from an adult man with Graves' ophthalmopathy. The conserved cysteine and the conserved F or W are not part of the CDR3 here. Fields, in order: CDR3 protein, V gene.

cdr3_aa: ASSLTGQRGYT
v_call: TRBV12-3/TRBV12-4

cdr3_aa: ASSLSGTSGGGETQY
v_call: TRBV4-3

cdr3_aa: SVRTGGSGANVLT
v_call: TRBV29-1

cdr3_aa: ASSRTGVASPLH
v_call: TRBV4-1

cdr3_aa: ATSSAPGTLH
v_call: TRBV15

cdr3_aa: ASIVWGFGGYGYT
v_call: TRBV10-1

cdr3_aa: SARGQVGNQPQH
v_call: TRBV20-1

cdr3_aa: SVEDQGTYGYT
v_call: TRBV29-1

cdr3_aa: SATPSGLNTGERF
v_call: TRBV20-1

cdr3_aa: ASSLGRGNSNQPQH
v_call: TRBV24-1

cdr3_aa: ATSRDPPIPQH
v_call: TRBV15

cdr3_aa: ASSKDGGRATDTQY
v_call: TRBV25-1

cdr3_aa: ASSMGGGYEQY
v_call: TRBV19

cdr3_aa: ASSEVGQETQY
v_call: TRBV2

cdr3_aa: ASRGQGGSSGYT
v_call: TRBV2

cdr3_aa: ASSLAGDTSPGQPQH
v_call: TRBV7-9

cdr3_aa: TSSVGQLPLH
v_call: TRBV9

cdr3_aa: ASSLSYGGANVLT
v_call: TRBV10-3

cdr3_aa: ASSRNPGSYEQY
v_call: TRBV7-7

cdr3_aa: ASSGTGNTGELF
v_call: TRBV9

cdr3_aa: ASTLVGGREKLF
v_call: TRBV7-9

cdr3_aa: ASSWGSQQY
v_call: TRBV2

cdr3_aa: ASTGGLAVDNEQF
v_call: TRBV5-1

cdr3_aa: ASSPRPPGPYEQY
v_call: TRBV2

cdr3_aa: ASSSTGLQLF
v_call: TRBV7-9

cdr3_aa: ASSWWIVGSGETQY
v_call: TRBV7-2

cdr3_aa: SASTGYYEQY
v_call: TRBV20-1

cdr3_aa: SASRGLARTQETQY
v_call: TRBV29-1

cdr3_aa: SVEEGTAKHDGYT
v_call: TRBV29-1

cdr3_aa: AIKSQGAMNTEAF
v_call: TRBV10-3

cdr3_aa: ASRKDSGSYEQY
v_call: TRBV9

cdr3_aa: ATSRTTGGYYEQY
v_call: TRBV15

cdr3_aa: ASKETGEFQPQH
v_call: TRBV19